This T cell receptor beta chain was obtained from a study of blood T cell repertoires in COVID-19. Whole-study context: Samples taken during acute and convalescent COVID-19 were collected in the United States, Italy and Spain. T cells, B-cell-depleted T cells, or PBMCs provided the cDNA or gDNA that served as material.

The CDR3 is 14 residues long. Trimming took 1 base from V and 7 from J; bases not matched to a gene: 5. From germline, CDR1 is MDHEN and CDR2 SYDVKM. Original methodology: Reference gene primer amplification gave estimated nucleated cell counts. Measured with immunoSEQ multiplex PCR; TCRdb has only the in-frame clones, and not every one. V, J and clone size are those of that table, while D and trimming were read from the DNA. The repertoire has about 49,000 clones, about nine tenths of them found once; the top ten carry about 5%. V gene TRBV28 combines with J gene TRBJ2-7; 9 bases map to TRBD1. The TCR sequence derives from a human donor in a cohort sampled during active COVID-19. Sequencing used peripheral blood. CDR3 bases: TGTGCCAGCAGTTTATCCGGGACAGGGAGTGAGCAGTACTTC. The encoded protein is CASSLSGTGSEQYF.